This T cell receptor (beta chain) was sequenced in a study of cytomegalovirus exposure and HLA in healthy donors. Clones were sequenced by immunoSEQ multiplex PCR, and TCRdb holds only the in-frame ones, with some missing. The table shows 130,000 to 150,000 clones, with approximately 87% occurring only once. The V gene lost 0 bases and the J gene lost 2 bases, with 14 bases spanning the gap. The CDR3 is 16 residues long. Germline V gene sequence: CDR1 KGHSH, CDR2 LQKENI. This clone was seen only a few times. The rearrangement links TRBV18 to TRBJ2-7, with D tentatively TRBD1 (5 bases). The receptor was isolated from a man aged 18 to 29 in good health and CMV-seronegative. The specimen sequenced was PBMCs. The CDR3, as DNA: TGTGCCAGCTCACCACCGAAAGGGGCCTATGCCTACGAGCAGTACTTC. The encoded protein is CASSPPKGAYAYEQYF.